Listed below are T cell receptor beta chains from one sample, sequenced in a study of CD8 T cells in Susac syndrome. TCRdb analysed the immunoSEQ multiplex PCR reads with MiXCR anew, one entry per CDR3 protein. The sample shows 190,000 or so distinct CDR3 sequences, approximately 95% of them seen only once. The sequenced material came from CD4+ T cells from PBMCs. These receptors were taken from a human donor with multiple sclerosis. The CDR3 runs from the conserved cysteine through the conserved F or W. A D gene is named only where the DNA matches it firmly. Only some rows state a clone size, as once, few, many or a class for expanded clones.

j_gene	v_gene	d_gene	abundance	CDR3aa
TRBJ2-5	TRBV9	TRBD2	.	CASSFSGGSQETQYF
TRBJ2-4	TRBV27	.	.	CASPPEAKNIQYF
TRBJ1-2	TRBV6-5	.	.	CASRGLNGYTF
TRBJ2-5	TRBV18	TRBD1	.	CASSYRGVDETQYF
TRBJ1-1	TRBV7-3	.	.	CASSPRPREEAFF
TRBJ2-3	TRBV13	TRBD2	.	CASSSLAGGTDTQYF
TRBJ2-5	TRBV20-1	.	.	CSARVAGARRETQYF
TRBJ1-4	TRBV3-1	.	.	CASSLLWDGSNEKLFF
TRBJ2-2	TRBV3-1	.	.	CASSQRLDTGELFF
TRBJ1-2	TRBV20-1	.	.	CSANRVRGRGRYGYTF
TRBJ1-1	TRBV30	.	.	CASMQTSYTEAFF
TRBJ1-6	TRBV5-6	.	.	CASSLGGRDSPLHF
TRBJ2-1	TRBV7-3	TRBD2	once	CASSPQLAGANYNEQFF
TRBJ2-3	TRBV20-1	.	.	CSARPDWGVSTDTQYF
TRBJ2-3	TRBV30	TRBD2	.	CAWSVSGVLTDTQYF
TRBJ2-7	TRBV2	TRBD1	.	CASLRDRASYEQYF
TRBJ2-5	TRBV29-1	.	.	CSVGEGQQTQYF
TRBJ2-5	TRBV27	TRBD2	.	CASRDEGLADKETQYF
TRBJ1-2	TRBV7-9	TRBD1	.	CASSLTDREYGYTF
TRBJ2-5	TRBV7-9	TRBD2	.	CASSLAFLAGAQETQYF
TRBJ1-2	TRBV12-5	.	.	CASGLSGYTF
TRBJ2-6	TRBV5-6	.	.	CASSAWTAGANVLTF
.	TRBV30	TRBD2	.	CASGIAGGLRQFF
TRBJ2-4	TRBV30	.	.	CAWTRGAGGDIQYF
TRBJ1-2	TRBV12-3/TRBV12-4	.	.	CASSPGPLLYGYTF
TRBJ1-1	TRBV9	.	.	CASSDGGYTEAFF
TRBJ2-2	TRBV20-1	.	.	CSASADTGELFF
TRBJ1-4	TRBV29-1	.	.	CSVGENEKLFF
TRBJ1-4	TRBV9	.	.	CASSDGKIPKLFF
TRBJ2-1	TRBV12-3/TRBV12-4	TRBD2	.	CASSSVAGQGVNEQFF
TRBJ1-2	TRBV29-1	.	.	CSVVRAGGYTF
TRBJ2-7	TRBV30	.	.	CAWRDLVDEQYF
TRBJ1-5	TRBV20-1	.	.	CSAFKGHGNQPQHF
TRBJ2-1	TRBV20-1	.	once	CSAVVQGTSSYNEQFF
TRBJ2-5	TRBV18	.	once	CASSPPDRGQKETQYF
TRBJ1-2	TRBV19	TRBD1	.	CASSTQGAHGYTF
TRBJ2-1	TRBV6-5	TRBD2	few	CASSNSFGGRDEQFF
TRBJ1-6	TRBV30	.	.	CAWRIGLYNSPLHF
TRBJ1-2	TRBV29-1	TRBD1	.	CSAGTEAYGYTF
TRBJ1-1	TRBV7-2	.	.	CASSYSSFYNTEAFF
TRBJ1-2	TRBV30	TRBD1	.	CAWSPHTSLRGPRGYTF
TRBJ1-1	TRBV29-1	.	.	CSVGQLNTEAFF